This T cell receptor (beta chain) was profiled in a study of cytomegalovirus exposure and HLA in healthy donors. This clone was seen once. V dropped 7 bases and J dropped 7 bases, with 17 bases sitting between them. The CDR3 has 15 amino acids. CDR1 LNHDA and CDR2 SQIVND come from the germline V gene (reference sequence). Measured with immunoSEQ multiplex PCR; TCRdb has only the in-frame clones, and not every one. The table lists a few hundred thousand clones, 80% to 95% of them singletons, with 1% to 1.2% in the top ten. The receptor was isolated from a woman aged 18-29 years in good health and CMV-seronegative. J is TRBJ1-6 and V is TRBV19, with TRBD1 as a possible D gene (5 bases). The sequenced material came from PBMCs. The CDR3 is CASKGGGLSNSPLHF. As DNA, the CDR3 is TGTGCCAGTAAAGGCGGGGGTCTTAGCAATTCACCCCTCCACTTT.